This paragraph reports one TCR beta chain. The CDR3 has 16 residues. Germline V lookup: CDR1 GTSNPN, CDR2 SVGIG (reference sequence). V shed 1 base and J 6 bases; nucleotides not matched to a gene: 13. This specimen comes from a study of blood T cell repertoires in COVID-19. Cohorts were determined from participant-reported clinical history. As processed by the authors: Estimated nucleated cell counts came from reference gene primer amplification. Libraries were prepared by immunoSEQ multiplex PCR; TCRdb keeps only in-frame clonotypes and omits some of them. The V and J calls and clone size were taken over from that table, and D and trimming were inferred from the DNA. The table records some 170,000 clones, less than 90% of them present only once.

The V and J genes are TRBV30 and TRBJ2-7; the match to TRBD1 covers 9 bases. This clonotype originated in a human donor with acute COVID-19. The donor label of this sample is uncertain. Sequenced: PBMCs or T cells enriched from blood (not recorded which). CDR3 DNA sequence: TGTGCCTGGAGTGCCGGGGGAACAGGGGGCCCGGGCGAGCAGTACTTC. Protein product: CAWSAGGTGGPGEQYF.